These T cell receptor beta chains were read from a single sample in a study of human thymus T cells. Only in-frame clones appear in the TCRdb table, and some are missing; sequencing was by immunoSEQ multiplex PCR. The sample lists around 130,000 clones; around 94% were seen once. Sequencing input: thymus tissue. These receptors all come from a boy under two years old with a congenital heart defect but otherwise immunologically healthy. The CDR3 runs from the conserved cysteine through the conserved F or W. D genes are given only for firm matches. A row's size may be missing; if present it is once, few, many or a size class.

CDR3nt: TGTGCCAGCAGTTACTCGCGAGGGGTTACTGAAGCTTTCTTT; CDR3aa: CASSYSRGVTEAFF; d_gene: NA; j_gene: TRBJ1-1; abundance: NA; v_gene: TRBV6-6
CDR3nt: TGTGCCAGCAGCTTAGCGTCGAGCGGGGGAAACACCGGGGAGCTGTTTTTT; CDR3aa: CASSLASSGGNTGELFF; d_gene: TRBD2; j_gene: TRBJ2-2; abundance: NA; v_gene: TRBV7-9
CDR3nt: TGCGCCAGCAGTCAATTACCCCCCTCGGGAAATCAGCCCCAGCATTTT; CDR3aa: CASSQLPPSGNQPQHF; d_gene: NA; j_gene: TRBJ1-5; abundance: few; v_gene: TRBV23-1
CDR3nt: TGTGCCAGCTCACCACAAGGGAACACTGAAGCTTTCTTT; CDR3aa: CASSPQGNTEAFF; d_gene: NA; j_gene: TRBJ1-1; abundance: few; v_gene: TRBV18
CDR3nt: TGTGCCAGCAGCTTGACAGGGGGCAGGGCCCAGTACTTC; CDR3aa: CASSLTGGRAQYF; d_gene: TRBD1; j_gene: TRBJ2-5; abundance: NA; v_gene: TRBV7-2
CDR3nt: TGCGCCAGCAGCCAAAGGAGGGACAGGGGCTGTGGCTACACCTTC; CDR3aa: CASSQRRDRGCGYTF; d_gene: TRBD1; j_gene: TRBJ1-2; abundance: NA; v_gene: TRBV4-1
CDR3nt: TGCGCCAGCAGCCAAGATTTGGCCTACGAGCAGTACTTC; CDR3aa: CASSQDLAYEQYF; d_gene: NA; j_gene: TRBJ2-7; abundance: NA; v_gene: TRBV4-1
CDR3nt: TGTGCCATCAGTGGACAGGGGGCGCACACTGAAGCTTTCTTT; CDR3aa: CAISGQGAHTEAFF; d_gene: TRBD1; j_gene: TRBJ1-1; abundance: NA; v_gene: TRBV10-3
CDR3nt: TGCGCCAGCAGTAGACCGGGACTAGCGTACCGCCAAGAGACCCAGTACTTC; CDR3aa: CASSRPGLAYRQETQYF; d_gene: TRBD2; j_gene: TRBJ2-5; abundance: NA; v_gene: TRBV10-2
CDR3nt: TGTGCCAGCAGACACGGACAAATCACTGAAGCTTTCTTT; CDR3aa: CASRHGQITEAFF; d_gene: NA; j_gene: TRBJ1-1; abundance: NA; v_gene: TRBV13
CDR3nt: TGTGCCAGCAGCTTAAGGGTAGAGACCCAGTACTTC; CDR3aa: CASSLRVETQYF; d_gene: NA; j_gene: TRBJ2-5; abundance: NA; v_gene: TRBV7-9
CDR3nt: TGTGCCAGCAGCCCAGGCCCACAGGGGGTCAATCAGCCCCAGCATTTT; CDR3aa: CASSPGPQGVNQPQHF; d_gene: TRBD1; j_gene: TRBJ1-5; abundance: NA; v_gene: TRBV7-2
CDR3nt: TGTGCCAGTGGTGACCAGGGGCACAATGAAAAACTGTTTTTT; CDR3aa: CASGDQGHNEKLFF; d_gene: NA; j_gene: TRBJ1-4; abundance: NA; v_gene: TRBV28
CDR3nt: TGTGCCAGCAGCGAGAGCACGAACAATGAGCAGTTCTTC; CDR3aa: CASSESTNNEQFF; d_gene: NA; j_gene: TRBJ2-1; abundance: NA; v_gene: TRBV9
CDR3nt: TGTGCTAGTGGTTTGGCGGGACTAGCGGGAAACACCGGGGAGCTGTTTTTT; CDR3aa: CASGLAGLAGNTGELFF; d_gene: TRBD2; j_gene: TRBJ2-2; abundance: NA; v_gene: TRBV12-5
CDR3nt: TGCGCCAGCAGCCAAGATATCAGGCAGGGTGCCCTGAACTATGGCTACACCTTC; CDR3aa: CASSQDIRQGALNYGYTF; d_gene: NA; j_gene: TRBJ1-2; abundance: NA; v_gene: TRBV4-3
CDR3nt: TGTGCCTGTTCTAGTGGGTCCTACGAGCAGTACTTC; CDR3aa: CACSSGSYEQYF; d_gene: NA; j_gene: TRBJ2-7; abundance: NA; v_gene: TRBV30
CDR3nt: TGTGCCAGCAGCTGGACAAAGAGCAATTCACCCCTCCACTTT; CDR3aa: CASSWTKSNSPLHF; d_gene: NA; j_gene: TRBJ1-6; abundance: NA; v_gene: TRBV5-6
CDR3nt: TGTGCCAGCAGCTTAGGGCTAGTCCAAGAGACCCAGTACTTC; CDR3aa: CASSLGLVQETQYF; d_gene: NA; j_gene: TRBJ2-5; abundance: NA; v_gene: TRBV7-2
CDR3nt: TGTGCCAGCAGTCCGGGACTAGCGTATCGGGAGACCCAGTACTTC; CDR3aa: CASSPGLAYRETQYF; d_gene: TRBD2; j_gene: TRBJ2-5; abundance: NA; v_gene: TRBV6-5
CDR3nt: TGTGCCAGCCTCTACAACAGGGTGGGCCCACAGCGGGGGTTCTATGAGCAGTTCTTC; CDR3aa: CASLYNRVGPQRGFYEQFF; d_gene: TRBD2; j_gene: TRBJ2-1; abundance: NA; v_gene: TRBV28
CDR3nt: TGTGCCAGCAGCTGTCACAGGGGGGATGAGACCCAGTACTTC; CDR3aa: CASSCHRGDETQYF; d_gene: TRBD1; j_gene: TRBJ2-5; abundance: NA; v_gene: TRBV7-8
CDR3nt: TGTGCCAGCAGCTTGGGACAGTACACTGAAGCTTTCTTT; CDR3aa: CASSLGQYTEAFF; d_gene: NA; j_gene: TRBJ1-1; abundance: few; v_gene: TRBV5-6
CDR3nt: TGTGCCAGCAGCTTGGCCCTGCGGGACTATGGCTACACCTTC; CDR3aa: CASSLALRDYGYTF; d_gene: NA; j_gene: TRBJ1-2; abundance: NA; v_gene: TRBV5-4
CDR3nt: TGCGCCAGCAGCCGGTGGGACAGGGACCGGAACACCGGGGAGCTGTTTTTT; CDR3aa: CASSRWDRDRNTGELFF; d_gene: TRBD1; j_gene: TRBJ2-2; abundance: once; v_gene: TRBV4-1
CDR3nt: TGCAGTGCTAGAGATTCTAGCTACCAGTTCTTC; CDR3aa: CSARDSSYQFF; d_gene: NA; j_gene: TRBJ2-1; abundance: NA; v_gene: TRBV20-1
CDR3nt: TGTGCCAGCAGCCTCGACATCGAGGGCACTGAAGCTTTCTTT; CDR3aa: CASSLDIEGTEAFF; d_gene: NA; j_gene: TRBJ1-1; abundance: once; v_gene: TRBV27
CDR3nt: TGTGCCAGCAGCTTATTGGGGTATGGCTACACCTTC; CDR3aa: CASSLLGYGYTF; d_gene: NA; j_gene: TRBJ1-2; abundance: once; v_gene: TRBV7-9
CDR3nt: TGTGCCAGCAGCCCCAGTTCTGTTATCACAGATACGCAGTATTTT; CDR3aa: CASSPSSVITDTQYF; d_gene: NA; j_gene: TRBJ2-3; abundance: NA; v_gene: TRBV9
CDR3nt: TGCGCCAGCAGCTTGGGGCTAGCGGGGGCTTCTAGCACAGATACGCAGTATTTT; CDR3aa: CASSLGLAGASSTDTQYF; d_gene: TRBD2; j_gene: TRBJ2-3; abundance: NA; v_gene: TRBV5-1
CDR3nt: TGTGCCAGCAGCCCGGAGAGAGGGGCCTCCCGGGGCTACACCTTC; CDR3aa: CASSPERGASRGYTF; d_gene: NA; j_gene: TRBJ1-2; abundance: NA; v_gene: TRBV11-3
CDR3nt: TGCGCCAGCAGCCAAGTAGCGGGGGGCCTGGAGACCCAGTACTTC; CDR3aa: CASSQVAGGLETQYF; d_gene: TRBD2; j_gene: TRBJ2-5; abundance: NA; v_gene: TRBV4-1
CDR3nt: TGTGCCAGCAGCGTAACAGAGCGGGCCTACGAGCAGTACTTC; CDR3aa: CASSVTERAYEQYF; d_gene: NA; j_gene: TRBJ2-7; abundance: once; v_gene: TRBV9
CDR3nt: TGTGCCAGCAGCTTTGATGGGGACGAGCAGTACTTC; CDR3aa: CASSFDGDEQYF; d_gene: NA; j_gene: TRBJ2-7; abundance: NA; v_gene: TRBV11-2
CDR3nt: TGTGCCAGCAGCTTACCTGGGGTGCACACTGAAGCTTTCTTT; CDR3aa: CASSLPGVHTEAFF; d_gene: NA; j_gene: TRBJ1-1; abundance: NA; v_gene: TRBV11-2
CDR3nt: TGTGCCAGCTCACCAACAGGGCAGAACACTGAAGCTTTCTTT; CDR3aa: CASSPTGQNTEAFF; d_gene: NA; j_gene: TRBJ1-1; abundance: NA; v_gene: TRBV18
CDR3nt: TGCGCCAGCCTTAACAGGGGTGGCTGCCGGGTCACTGAAGCTTTCTTT; CDR3aa: CASLNRGGCRVTEAFF; d_gene: TRBD1; j_gene: TRBJ1-1; abundance: NA; v_gene: TRBV10-1
CDR3nt: TGTGCCAGCAGTTCTTGTAATAGAAGTGGCTACACCTTC; CDR3aa: CASSSCNRSGYTF; d_gene: NA; j_gene: TRBJ1-2; abundance: NA; v_gene: TRBV6-5